This TCR beta chain originates from a study of coeliac disease. The table came from immunoSEQ multiplex PCR; TCRdb's copy has only in-frame clones and leaves some out. The data contain about 1,200 clones, around 68% of them seen just once; the ten biggest clones take up 30%. Germline V gene lookup returns CDR1 SGHRS and CDR2 YFSETQ. V was shortened by 0 bases and J by 1 base, with 8 bases between the two germline ends. The CDR3 consists of 15 residues. Study-wide results and limits: TRB repertoires were largely private, with most amino acid sequences found in only one sample.

As regards this clone: Its target is unknown.

This chain joins TRBV5-1 and TRBJ2-1, with D perhaps matching TRBD2 (5 bases). The sequence came from a woman in her thirties or forties with celiac disease on a gluten-free diet, and with hypertension. Specimen: lamina propria lymphocytes from the gut. The CDR3 region is CASSLGGESYNEQFF. CDR3 DNA sequence: TGCGCCAGCAGCTTGGGGGGAGAGTCCTACAATGAGCAGTTCTTC.